A single sample is the source of the 25 T cell receptor beta chains below, sequenced in a study of blood T cell repertoires in COVID-19 (dated by TCRdb to 2018 to 2021). To prepare the library, the immunoSEQ multiplex PCR assay was applied. Imported from immuneACCESS, the table was reduced by TCRdb to in-frame sequences with V and J called. These copies leave out some clones; in studies compared against another copy, an unresolved V gene accounts for under half, and the cause of the remainder is not known. The table for this sample lists a few hundred thousand clones; around 90% of them were counted only once. The ten most abundant clones make up 0.9% to 1% of the sample. The sequenced sample consisted of peripheral blood. These receptors all stem from a woman aged 40 to 50 who had recovered from COVID-19.

The chain carries TRBV7-2 and TRBJ2-7; unclear D gene. Trimming took 1 base from V and 3 from J, leaving 4 bases between them. Germline-derived CDR1 and CDR2 are SGHTA and FQGNSA. The CDR3 covers 12 residues. In nucleotides, the CDR3 is TGTGCCAGCAGCTTAGTTAACTACGAGCAGTACTTC. It yields the protein CASSLVNYEQYF. Full variable domain (rest looked up from reference TRBV7-2 and TRBJ2-7): GAGVSQSPSNKVTEKGKDVELRCDPISGHTALYWYRQSLGQGLEFLIYFQGNSAPDKSGLPSDRFSAERTGGSVSTLTIQRTQQEDSAVYLCASSLVNYEQYFGPGTRLTVT.

This chain uses TRBV14 with TRBJ2-3, with 7 positions matching TRBD2. CDR1 is SGHDN, CDR2 FVKESK, per germline. The CDR3 totals 17 residues. Trimming cost V 1 base and J 1 base; bases outside gene matches: 8. CDR3 amino acids: CASSQGNPGRGTDTQYF. The CDR3 region has the DNA TGTGCCAGCAGCCAAGGGAACCCGGGGAGGGGCACAGATACGCAGTATTTT.

This chain connects TRBV30 to TRBJ2-3; tentatively, D is TRBD2 (5 bases). This CDR3 has 12 amino acids. Trimming shortened V by 0 bases and J by 9 bases, and 10 bases separated the two germline ends. Germline loops: CDR1 GTSNPN, CDR2 SVGIG (reference sequence). The CDR3 DNA reads as TGTGCCTGGAGTGTACCCAGCGGAACGCAGTATTTT. It is translated as CAWSVPSGTQYF.

The chain joins TRBV5-6 to TRBJ2-2; 12 nucleotides agree with TRBD2. Germline CDR1 is SGHDT and CDR2 is YYEEEE. CDR3 length: 19 amino acids. V was clipped by 4 bases and J by 3 bases; unmatched bases: 13. CDR3: CASSPTLTSGRMDTGELFF. The CDR3 bases are TGTGCCAGCAGCCCAACGCTTACTAGCGGGAGGATGGACACCGGGGAGCTGTTTTTT. Based on the CDR3 plus reference TRBV5-6 and TRBJ2-2, the full variable domain is DAGVTQSPTHLIKTRGQQVTLRCSPKSGHDTVSWYQQALGQGPQFIFQYYEEEERQRGNFPDRFSGHQFPNYSSELNVNALLLGDSALYLCASSPTLTSGRMDTGELFFGEGSRLTVL.

The chain uses TRBV27 and TRBJ1-6; 7 bases are shared with TRBD1. V trimming: 7 bases; J trimming: 5 bases; junction bases outside the gene matches: 11. This CDR3 is built from 16 residues. From germline, CDR1 is MNHEY and CDR2 SMNVEV (reference sequence). The CDR3 reads CASKLYAGQDNSPLHF. CDR3 bases: TGTGCCAGCAAACTATATGCCGGACAGGATAATTCACCCCTCCACTTT.

With respect to this clone: The junction shows a germline mismatch at one end, possibly a read error. The CDR3 coding sequence is TGTGCTAGCAGCTTGGGGCCCCTTAAGAGCTCCTACAATGAGCAGTTCTTC. Its protein product is CASSLGPLKSSYNEQFF. V is TRBV7-7 and J is TRBJ2-1; D may be TRBD1 (5 bases). Germline CDR1 and CDR2: SSHAT and FNYEAQ (reference sequence). This CDR3 has 17 residues.

In its sample, this clone was seen once. V gene TRBV5-5 combines with J gene TRBJ2-3, with 7 bases fitting TRBD1. V shed 5 bases and J 3 bases; nucleotides not matched to a gene: 6. Germline CDR1 and CDR2: SGHKS and YYEKEE (reference sequence). The CDR3 is 14 residues long. The CDR3 protein is CASSDRAWTDTQYF. The CDR3 nucleotides read TGTGCCAGCAGTGACAGGGCCTGGACAGATACGCAGTATTTT.

CDR3 region: CASSRGLAGDGEQFF. The CDR3, as DNA: TGTGCCAGCAGCCGCGGACTAGCGGGAGACGGTGAGCAGTTCTTC. The chain employs TRBV3-1 (or the pseudogene TRBV3-2) and TRBJ2-1, with TRBD2 matching 13 bases. From germline, CDR1 is LGHDT and CDR2 YNNKEL (reference sequence). The CDR3 is 15 amino acids. The V gene end was trimmed by 4 bases and the J gene end by 9 bases; junction bases not matched to a gene: 6.

The rearrangement uses TRBV30 and TRBJ1-1; 10 bases agree with TRBD1. V gave up 3 bases and J gave up 6 bases; unmatched junction bases: 7. From germline, CDR1 is GTSNPN and CDR2 SVGIG (reference sequence). CDR3 length: 14 amino acids. The CDR3 sequence: CAWSLTGGVPEAFF. The DNA for the CDR3 is TGTGCCTGGAGCCTGACAGGGGGCGTCCCTGAAGCTTTCTTT.

The CDR3 loop is CASSPVSTSGKWNEQFF. CDR3 nucleotides: TGTGCCAGCAGCCCCGTTTCGACTAGCGGGAAATGGAATGAGCAGTTCTTC. The J gene is TRBJ2-1, the V gene TRBV27, with 11 bases fitting TRBD2. This CDR3 contains 17 residues. From germline, CDR1 is MNHEY and CDR2 SMNVEV (reference sequence). V shed 6 bases and J 7 bases; nucleotides not matched to a gene: 14.

V is TRBV27 and J is TRBJ1-2, with 7 bases matching TRBD1. The CDR3 totals 16 residues. The germline gives CDR1 MNHEY, CDR2 SMNVEV (reference sequence). Trimming at V came to 4 bases and at J to 6 bases, leaving 14 bases not matched to a gene. DNA for the CDR3: TGTGCCAGCAGTTCCCACAGGGGTCGACCGGGGAATGGCTACACCTTC. It is translated as CASSSHRGRPGNGYTF.

The rearrangement joins TRBV3-1 (or the pseudogene TRBV3-2) to TRBJ1-4; 9 bases align to TRBD1. Unmatched junction bases numbered 4, after V lost 1 base and J lost 16 bases. There are 12 residues in the CDR3. Germline loops: CDR1 LGHDT, CDR2 YNNKEL (reference sequence). CDR3 sequence: CASSQGGTGWFF. CDR3 bases: TGTGCCAGCAGCCAAGGAGGGACAGGGTGGTTTTTT.

J is TRBJ2-7 and V is TRBV12-3 or TRBV12-4; D may be TRBD1 (6 bases). This CDR3 contains 13 residues. V was clipped by 7 bases and J by 3 bases, with 13 bases between them. CDR3 nucleotides: TGTGCCAGCACCCGGGACACTAACTACGAGCAGTACTTC. It codes for CASTRDTNYEQYF.

V gene TRBV6-1 combines with J gene TRBJ2-7; no clear D. V lost 3 bases to trimming and J lost 4 bases, with 22 bases between them. Germline-derived CDR1 and CDR2 are MNHNS and SASEGT. The CDR3 spans 17 residues. DNA for the CDR3: TGTGCCAGCAGTGACGTCCGGGTCTCCAAAAAGCTGTACGAGCAGTACTTC. This codes for CASSDVRVSKKLYEQYF.

The rearrangement uses TRBV7-2 and TRBJ2-6, with D possibly being TRBD2 (5 bases). The germline gives CDR1 SGHTA, CDR2 FQGNSA. CDR3 size: 14 residues. The V end was cut by 0 bases, the J end by 11 bases, with 11 bases between. As DNA, the CDR3 is TGTGCCAGCAGCTTAGCGGGCCTTAGCGACGTCCTGACTTTC. Its translation: CASSLAGLSDVLTF. The variable domain in full, completed from reference TRBV7-2 and TRBJ2-6, reads GAGVSQSPSNKVTEKGKDVELRCDPISGHTALYWYRQSLGQGLEFLIYFQGNSAPDKSGLPSDRFSAERTGGSVSTLTIQRTQQEDSAVYLCASSLAGLSDVLTFGAGSRLTVL.

The V gene is TRBV3-1 (or the pseudogene TRBV3-2), the J gene TRBJ1-1, with TRBD1 matching over 7 bases. This CDR3 is 14 amino acids long. CDR1 LGHDT and CDR2 YNNKEL come from the germline V gene (reference sequence). Trimming at V came to 2 bases and at J to 5 bases, leaving 5 bases not matched to a gene. The CDR3, as DNA: TGTGCCAGCAGCCAACAGGGGACAGTGACTGAAGCTTTCTTT. Its protein is CASSQQGTVTEAFF.

V is TRBV6-5 and J is TRBJ2-2; 9 bases map to TRBD2. V was pared by 8 bases and J by 0 bases, with 1 base of the junction left unmatched. This CDR3 region has 14 residues. Germline lookup yields CDR1 MNHEY and CDR2 SVGAGI. For the CDR3, the DNA is TGTGCCAGCGGGACTAGCTCGAACACCGGGGAGCTGTTTTTT. The encoded protein is CASGTSSNTGELFF.

CDR3 protein: CSVEKASGNPYNEQFF. The CDR3 bases are TGCAGCGTTGAAAAGGCTAGCGGGAACCCCTACAATGAGCAGTTCTTC. V usage is TRBV29-1 and J usage is TRBJ2-1; 9 bases align to TRBD2. This CDR3 is built from 16 residues. Germline V gene data show CDR1 as SQVTM and CDR2 as ANQGSEA. The V segment lost 2 bases and the J segment 2 bases; nucleotides outside the gene matches: 7.

V is TRBV30 and J is TRBJ1-1, with D possibly matching TRBD1 (6 bases). The germline V gene has CDR1 GTSNPN and CDR2 SVGIG (reference sequence). V was cut by 5 bases and J by 1 base, with 17 bases left in between. The CDR3 extends over 15 amino acids. The CDR3 DNA is TGTGCCTGGGTCCCCCTTACAGGGTGGAACACTGAAGCTTTCTTT. It encodes CAWVPLTGWNTEAFF.

V usage is TRBV5-1 and J usage is TRBJ2-2; possibly TRBD1 for D (6 bases). The length of the CDR3 is 14 residues. V lost 3 bases to trimming and J lost 3 bases, with 9 bases between them. CDR1 is SGHRS and CDR2 is YFSETQ in the germline V gene. The CDR3 here is CASSSDSYTGELFF. In DNA form, the CDR3 reads TGCGCCAGCAGCTCGGACAGTTACACCGGGGAGCTGTTTTTT.

The chain uses TRBV11-3 and TRBJ2-3; 7 bases fit TRBD2. V gave up 5 bases and J gave up 4 bases; unmatched junction bases: 12. Germline V CDR1 and CDR2: SGHNT, YENEEA. The CDR3 covers 16 residues. CDR3 sequence (DNA): TGTGCCAGCAGCGATTCGGGGGGAATGGTTGCAGATACGCAGTATTTT. Its protein product is CASSDSGGMVADTQYF. Based on the CDR3 plus reference TRBV11-3 and TRBJ2-3, the full variable domain is EAGVVQSPRYKIIEKKQPVAFWCNPISGHNTLYWYLQNLGQGPELLIRYENEEAVDDSQLPKDRFSAERLKGVDSTLKIQPAELGDSAVYLCASSDSGGMVADTQYFGPGTRLTVL.

The chain has TRBV3-1 (or the pseudogene TRBV3-2) and TRBJ2-1, with TRBD1 matching 7 bases. V trimming: 2 bases; J trimming: 0 bases; junction bases outside the gene matches: 13. The CDR3 has 19 amino acids. The germline V gene has CDR1 LGHDT and CDR2 YNNKEL (reference sequence). This CDR3 reads CASSQLGLRGGNSYNEQFF. Here the CDR3 DNA reads TGTGCCAGCAGCCAATTGGGCTTGAGAGGGGGCAACTCCTACAATGAGCAGTTCTTC.

The chain has TRBV4-1 and TRBJ2-2; TRBD2 matches 11 bases. The CDR3 length is 16 residues. CDR1 and CDR2 from the germline V gene are MGHRA and YSYEKL. V trimming: 1 base; J trimming: 4 bases; junction bases outside the gene matches: 2. CDR3: CASSQVAGGGTGELFF. In nucleotides, the CDR3 is TGCGCCAGCAGCCAAGTAGCGGGAGGGGGCACCGGGGAGCTGTTTTTT.

The genes are TRBV28 and TRBJ2-7; 9 nucleotides match TRBD1. V shed 6 bases, J shed 0 bases, and the junction held 6 bases outside the gene matches. CDR1 is MDHEN, CDR2 SYDVKM, per germline. The CDR3 contains 15 residues. CDR3 coding DNA: TGTGCCAGCAGCCCGGGACAGGGTTACTCCTACGAGCAGTACTTC. Its translation: CASSPGQGYSYEQYF.

This chain uses TRBV3-1 (or the pseudogene TRBV3-2) with TRBJ1-1; no reliable D call. The CDR3 is 12 residues long. Germline CDR1 LGHDT, CDR2 YNNKEL (reference sequence). Trimming took 1 base from V and 7 from J, leaving 7 bases between them. The CDR3 reads CASSQGAVEAFF. The CDR3 nucleotides are TGTGCCAGCAGCCAAGGGGCTGTTGAAGCTTTCTTT.